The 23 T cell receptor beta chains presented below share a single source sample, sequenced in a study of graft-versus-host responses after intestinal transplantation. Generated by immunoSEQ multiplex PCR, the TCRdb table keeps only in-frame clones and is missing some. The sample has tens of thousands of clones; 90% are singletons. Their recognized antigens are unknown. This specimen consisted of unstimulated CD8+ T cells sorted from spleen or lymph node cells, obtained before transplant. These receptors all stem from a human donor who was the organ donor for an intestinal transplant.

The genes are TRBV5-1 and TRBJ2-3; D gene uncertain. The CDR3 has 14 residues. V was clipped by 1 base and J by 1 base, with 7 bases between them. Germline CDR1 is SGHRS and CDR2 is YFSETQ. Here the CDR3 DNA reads TGCGCCAGCAGCTTGTCGGGTCGCACAGATACGCAGTATTTT. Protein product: CASSLSGRTDTQYF.

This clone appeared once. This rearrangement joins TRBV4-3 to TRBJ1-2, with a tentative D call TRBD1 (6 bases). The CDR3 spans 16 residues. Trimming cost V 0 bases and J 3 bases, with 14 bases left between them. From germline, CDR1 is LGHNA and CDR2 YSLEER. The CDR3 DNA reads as TGCGCCAGCAGCCAAGATCCGAAGGGGGATGACTATGGCTACACCTTC. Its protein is CASSQDPKGDDYGYTF.

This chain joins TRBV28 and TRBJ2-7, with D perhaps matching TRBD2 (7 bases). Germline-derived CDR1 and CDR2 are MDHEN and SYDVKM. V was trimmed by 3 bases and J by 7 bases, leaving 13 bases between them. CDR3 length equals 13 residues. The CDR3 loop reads CASSFSGGREQYV. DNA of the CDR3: TGTGCCAGCAGTTTTTCGGGGGGCAGGGAGCAGTACGTC.

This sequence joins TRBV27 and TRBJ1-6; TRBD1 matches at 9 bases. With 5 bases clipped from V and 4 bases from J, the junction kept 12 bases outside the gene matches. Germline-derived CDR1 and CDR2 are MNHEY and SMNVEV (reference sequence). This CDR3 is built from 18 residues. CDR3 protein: CASSTDRGPTTYNSPLHF. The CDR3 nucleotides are TGTGCCAGCAGTACGGACAGGGGACCAACCACTTATAATTCACCCCTCCACTTT.

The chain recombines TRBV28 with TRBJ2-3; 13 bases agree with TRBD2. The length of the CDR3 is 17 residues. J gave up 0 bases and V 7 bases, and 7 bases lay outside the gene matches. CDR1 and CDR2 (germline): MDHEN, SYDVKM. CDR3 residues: CASIPTSGGGSTDTQYF. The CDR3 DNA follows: TGTGCCAGCATCCCCACTAGCGGGGGGGGGAGCACAGATACGCAGTATTTT. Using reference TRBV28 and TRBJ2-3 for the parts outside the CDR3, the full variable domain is DVKVTQSSRYLVKRTGEKVFLECVQDMDHENMFWYRQDPGLGLRLIYFSYDVKMKEKGDIPEGYSVSREKKERFSLILESASTNQTSMYLCASIPTSGGGSTDTQYFGPGTRLTVL.

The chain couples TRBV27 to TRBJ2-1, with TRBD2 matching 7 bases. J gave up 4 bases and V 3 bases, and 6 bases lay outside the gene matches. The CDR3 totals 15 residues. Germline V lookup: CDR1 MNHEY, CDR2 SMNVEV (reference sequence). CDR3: CASSFSGGGYNEQFF. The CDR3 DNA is TGTGCCAGCAGTTTTTCTGGGGGGGGTTACAATGAGCAGTTCTTC.

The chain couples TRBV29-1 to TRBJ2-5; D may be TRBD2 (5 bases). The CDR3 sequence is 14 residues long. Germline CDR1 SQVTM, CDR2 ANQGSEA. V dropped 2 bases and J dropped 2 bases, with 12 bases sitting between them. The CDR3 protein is CSVERGEVQETQYF. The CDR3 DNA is TGCAGCGTTGAACGGGGAGAAGTACAAGAGACCCAGTACTTC.

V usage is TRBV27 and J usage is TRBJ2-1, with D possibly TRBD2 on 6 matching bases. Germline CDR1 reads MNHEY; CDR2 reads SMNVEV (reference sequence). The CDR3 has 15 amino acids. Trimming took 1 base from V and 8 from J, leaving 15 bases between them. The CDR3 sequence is CASSLYSGGIYEQFF. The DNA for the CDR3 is TGTGCCAGCAGTTTATATTCCGGAGGGATCTATGAGCAGTTCTTC.

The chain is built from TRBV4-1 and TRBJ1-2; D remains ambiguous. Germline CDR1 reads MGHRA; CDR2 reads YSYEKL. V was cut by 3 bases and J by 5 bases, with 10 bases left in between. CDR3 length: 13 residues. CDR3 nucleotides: TGCGCCAGCAGCCAGGCTGTCGTATATGGCTACACCTTC. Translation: CASSQAVVYGYTF.

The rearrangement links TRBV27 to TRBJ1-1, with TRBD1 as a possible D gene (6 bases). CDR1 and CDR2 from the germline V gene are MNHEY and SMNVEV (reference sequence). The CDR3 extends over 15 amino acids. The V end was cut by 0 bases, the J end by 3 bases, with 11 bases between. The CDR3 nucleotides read TGTGCCAGCAGTTTATCGCCGTCAGGGGACACTGAAGCTTTCTTT. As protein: CASSLSPSGDTEAFF.

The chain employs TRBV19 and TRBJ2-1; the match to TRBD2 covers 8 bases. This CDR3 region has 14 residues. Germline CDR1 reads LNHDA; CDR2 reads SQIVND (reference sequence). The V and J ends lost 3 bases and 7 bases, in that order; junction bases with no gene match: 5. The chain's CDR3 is CASSISGGANEQFF. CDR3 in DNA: TGTGCCAGTAGTATTTCGGGGGGGGCGAATGAGCAGTTCTTC.

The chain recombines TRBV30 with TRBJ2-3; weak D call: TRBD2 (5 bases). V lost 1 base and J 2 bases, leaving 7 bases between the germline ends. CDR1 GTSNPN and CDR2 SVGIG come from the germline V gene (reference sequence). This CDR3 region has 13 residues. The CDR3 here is CAWSGGLTDTQYF. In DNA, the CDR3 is TGTGCCTGGAGTGGCGGGCTCACAGATACGCAGTATTTT.

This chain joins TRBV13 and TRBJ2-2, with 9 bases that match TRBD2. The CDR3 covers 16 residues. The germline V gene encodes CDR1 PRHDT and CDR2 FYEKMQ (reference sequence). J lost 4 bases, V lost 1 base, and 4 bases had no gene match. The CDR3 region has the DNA TGTGCCAGCAGCTTAGATGCGGGGGGGCCCACCGGGGAGCTGTTTTTT. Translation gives CASSLDAGGPTGELFF.

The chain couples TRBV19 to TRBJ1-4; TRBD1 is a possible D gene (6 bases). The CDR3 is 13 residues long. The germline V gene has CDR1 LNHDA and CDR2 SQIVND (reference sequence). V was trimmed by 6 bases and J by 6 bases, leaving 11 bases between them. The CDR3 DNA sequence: TGTGCCAGTAGGAGGGGGAGCGATGAAAAACTGTTTTTT. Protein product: CASRRGSDEKLFF.

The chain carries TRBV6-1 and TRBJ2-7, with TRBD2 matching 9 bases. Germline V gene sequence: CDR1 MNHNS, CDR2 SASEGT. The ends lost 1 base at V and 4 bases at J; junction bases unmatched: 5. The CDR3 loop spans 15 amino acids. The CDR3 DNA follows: TGTGCCAGCAGTGAAGGTTTAGCGGGGGAGTACGAGCAGTACGTC. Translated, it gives CASSEGLAGEYEQYV.

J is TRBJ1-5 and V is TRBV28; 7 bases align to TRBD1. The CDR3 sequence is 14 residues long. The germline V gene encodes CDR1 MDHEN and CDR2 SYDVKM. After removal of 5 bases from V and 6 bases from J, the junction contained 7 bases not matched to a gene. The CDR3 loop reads CASSPTGVSQPQHF. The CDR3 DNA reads TGTGCCAGCAGTCCTACAGGGGTAAGTCAGCCCCAGCATTTT.

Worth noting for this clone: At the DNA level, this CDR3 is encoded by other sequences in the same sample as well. CDR3 protein: CASSVRGTGELFF. The CDR3, as DNA: TGTGCCAGCAGCGTGAGGGGGACCGGGGAGCTGTTTTTT. This chain connects TRBV9 to TRBJ2-2; tentative D call: TRBD1 (6 bases). This CDR3 spans 13 amino acids. Germline CDR1 reads SGDLS; CDR2 reads YYNGEE. The V end was cut by 2 bases, the J end by 5 bases, with 7 bases between.

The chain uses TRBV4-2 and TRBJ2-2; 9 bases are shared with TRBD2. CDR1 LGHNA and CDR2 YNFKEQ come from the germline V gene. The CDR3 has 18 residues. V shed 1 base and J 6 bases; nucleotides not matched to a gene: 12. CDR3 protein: CASSQGFGAGGFAGELFF. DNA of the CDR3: TGTGCCAGCAGCCAAGGTTTTGGAGCGGGGGGTTTTGCCGGGGAGCTGTTTTTT.

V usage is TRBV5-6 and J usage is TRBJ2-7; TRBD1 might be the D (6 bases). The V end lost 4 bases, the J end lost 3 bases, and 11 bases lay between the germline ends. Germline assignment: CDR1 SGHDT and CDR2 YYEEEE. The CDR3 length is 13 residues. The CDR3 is CASSIQGNYEQYV. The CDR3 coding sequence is TGTGCCAGCAGCATACAGGGCAACTACGAGCAGTACGTC.

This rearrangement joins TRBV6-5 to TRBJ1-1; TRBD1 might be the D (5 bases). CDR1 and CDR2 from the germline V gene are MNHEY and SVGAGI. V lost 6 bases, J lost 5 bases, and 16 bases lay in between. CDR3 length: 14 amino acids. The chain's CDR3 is CASSRSPGRTEAFF. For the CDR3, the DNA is TGTGCCAGCAGCAGATCCCCAGGGAGGACTGAAGCTTTCTTT.

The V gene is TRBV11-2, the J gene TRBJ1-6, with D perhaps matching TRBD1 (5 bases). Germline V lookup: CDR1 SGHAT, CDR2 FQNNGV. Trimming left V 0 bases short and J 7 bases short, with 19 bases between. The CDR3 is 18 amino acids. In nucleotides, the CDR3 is TGTGCCAGCAGCTTAGATAAATACAGGCCAGGCTTAAATTCACCCCTCCACTTT. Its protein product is CASSLDKYRPGLNSPLHF.

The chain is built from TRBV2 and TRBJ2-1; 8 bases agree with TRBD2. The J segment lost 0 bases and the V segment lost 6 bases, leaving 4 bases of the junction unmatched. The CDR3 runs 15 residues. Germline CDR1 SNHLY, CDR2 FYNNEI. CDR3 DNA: TGTGCCAGCAGCTCCGGGACTAGCTCCTACAATGAGCAGTTCTTC. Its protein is CASSSGTSSYNEQFF. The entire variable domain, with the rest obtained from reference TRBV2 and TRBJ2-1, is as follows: EPEVTQTPSHQVTQMGQEVILRCVPISNHLYFYWYRQILGQKVEFLVSFYNNEISEKSEIFDDQFSVERPDGSNFTLKIRSTKLEDSAMYFCASSSGTSSYNEQFFGPGTRLTVL.

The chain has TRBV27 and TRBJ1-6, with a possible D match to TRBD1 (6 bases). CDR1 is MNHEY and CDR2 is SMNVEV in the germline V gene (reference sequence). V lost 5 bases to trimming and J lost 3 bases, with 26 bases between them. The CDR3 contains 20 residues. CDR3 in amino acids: CASSIPLVGADGLYNSPLHF. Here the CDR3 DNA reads TGTGCCAGCAGTATACCTCTGGTGGGGGCGGACGGCCTCTATAATTCACCCCTCCACTTT.